These 25 T cell receptor beta chains originate from one sample sequenced in a study of shared T cell receptors in the human thymus. The assay was immunoSEQ multiplex PCR, and TCRdb's table has in-frame clones only and misses some. Altogether under 700,000 clones are present, around 82% being singletons, with the ten largest covering approximately 0.013%. These same data were also listed under a study on human thymus T cells.

Sample: thymocytes. These TCRs come from a boy in the first two years of life with a congenital heart defect.

Comments on this clone: Being one base from a much bigger clone, this may be a read error. This chain uses TRBV7-3 with TRBJ2-6, with D perhaps matching TRBD2 (5 bases). The germline V and J ends were trimmed by 5 bases and 0 bases, with 8 bases remaining between them. The CDR3 is 15 amino acids. Germline values: CDR1 SGHTA, CDR2 FQGTGA. For the CDR3, the DNA is TGTGCCAGCAGCCCTCGGGGCTCTGGGGCCAACGTCCTGACTTTC. Translated, it gives CASSPRGSGANVLTF.

The chain employs TRBV16 and TRBJ2-3; the D is unclear. V gave up 2 bases and J gave up 0 bases, with 9 bases separating them. This CDR3 is 15 amino acids long. Germline V CDR1 and CDR2: KGHSY, FQNENV. CDR3 DNA: TGTGCCAGCAGCCAAGGCACCAGTAGCACAGATACGCAGTATTTT. Its protein is CASSQGTSSTDTQYF.

The CDR3 nucleotides read TGCAGCGTTCCCTGTAGCGTCCGGAAGAGCCTAGAGCAGTTCTTC. It specifies CSVPCSVRKSLEQFF. This rearrangement joins TRBV29-1 to TRBJ2-1, with a tentative D call TRBD2 (5 bases). The CDR3 sequence is 15 residues long. Trimming took off 5 bases at V and 10 bases at J, with 24 bases between the two ends. Germline assignment: CDR1 SQVTM and CDR2 ANQGSEA.

About this clone itself: In the same sample, other DNA sequences code for this CDR3. The chain is built from TRBV5-1 and TRBJ2-1, with TRBD2 matching over 13 bases. V dropped 2 bases and J dropped 7; count of bases not matched to a gene: 3. The CDR3 runs 15 residues. Germline loops: CDR1 SGHRS, CDR2 YFSETQ. Written as DNA, the CDR3 is TGCGCCAGCAGCTTACGGACTAGCGGGAGTAATGAGCAGTTCTTC. Translating it yields CASSLRTSGSNEQFF.

CDR3 DNA: TGTGCCAGCAGCCAAGACAGGCTAGCGGGATCCAATGAGCAGTTCTTC. Protein product: CASSQDRLAGSNEQFF. The chain joins TRBV4-2 to TRBJ2-1, with 9 bases lining up with TRBD2. This CDR3 is built from 16 residues. Per germline, CDR1 LGHNA and CDR2 YNFKEQ. Trimming took 0 bases from V and 6 from J; bases not matched to a gene: 6.

V is TRBV4-3 and J is TRBJ1-2; TRBD1 matches at 7 bases. Germline values: CDR1 LGHNA, CDR2 YSLEER. Losses at the gene ends were 4 bases for V and 5 bases for J; bases not matched to a gene: 7. CDR3 length equals 14 residues. In nucleotides, the CDR3 is TGCGCCAGCAGCCCCGAAGGGGGCAGATATGGCTACACCTTC. Residues: CASSPEGGRYGYTF.

The chain recombines TRBV28 with TRBJ2-1; 12 bases fit TRBD1. From germline, CDR1 is MDHEN and CDR2 SYDVKM. This CDR3 spans 18 amino acids. V was clipped by 6 bases and J by 5 bases; unmatched bases: 14. Written as DNA, the CDR3 is TGTGCCAGCAGAGGGACAGGGGGCGAGGGGGAGCTAAACAATGAGCAGTTCTTC. Translating it yields CASRGTGGEGELNNEQFF.

V is TRBV4-1 and J is TRBJ2-7, with TRBD2 as a possible D gene (5 bases). The CDR3 sequence is 17 residues long. Germline values: CDR1 MGHRA, CDR2 YSYEKL. V was shortened by 3 bases and J by 3 bases, with 21 bases between the two germline ends. CDR3 bases: TGCGCCAGCAGCCACCCCCCGGGTCGGACTCCGAGCTACGAGCAGTACTTC. Translating gives CASSHPPGRTPSYEQYF.

The V call is TRBV27, the J call TRBJ2-7; D gene uncertain. Germline V gene lookup returns CDR1 MNHEY and CDR2 SMNVEV (reference sequence). The ends were cut back, 3 bases at V and 5 bases at J, with 23 bases in the middle. The CDR3 extends over 17 amino acids. The CDR3 spells CASSFSGLRESLHEQYF. The CDR3 nucleotides are TGTGCCAGCAGTTTTTCCGGGTTGCGAGAGTCCCTCCACGAGCAGTACTTC.

The CDR3 loop reads CSVVARQASSYNEQFF. DNA of the CDR3: TGCAGCGTTGTAGCGAGGCAGGCTAGCTCCTACAATGAGCAGTTCTTC. The gene calls are TRBV29-1 and TRBJ2-1; weak D call: TRBD2 (5 bases). V was shortened by 4 bases and J by 0 bases, with 16 bases between the two germline ends. CDR3 size: 16 residues. Looked up from germline, CDR1 is SQVTM and CDR2 is ANQGSEA.

The gene calls are TRBV29-1 and TRBJ2-1; 7 positions agree with TRBD2. Germline CDR1 is SQVTM and CDR2 is ANQGSEA. This CDR3 is built from 14 residues. The ends lost 0 bases at V and 8 bases at J; junction bases unmatched: 7. The CDR3, as DNA: TGCAGCGTTGAAGATCCAGCGGGAAGGGATGAGCAGTTCTTC. Translated, it gives CSVEDPAGRDEQFF.

V and J are TRBV9 and TRBJ2-5, with D possibly being TRBD1 (5 bases). The germline V and J ends were trimmed by 1 base and 5 bases, with 15 bases remaining between them. CDR1 and CDR2 (germline): SGDLS, YYNGEE. This CDR3 is 15 amino acids long. The CDR3 here is CASSVLGPRGETQYF. DNA of the CDR3: TGTGCCAGCAGCGTATTGGGGCCTAGAGGCGAGACCCAGTACTTC.

The chain employs TRBV27 and TRBJ2-7; the D gene is possibly TRBD1 (6 bases). Germline values: CDR1 MNHEY, CDR2 SMNVEV (reference sequence). The CDR3 covers 13 residues. V lost 6 bases to trimming and J lost 3 bases, with 12 bases between them. CDR3 in amino acids: CASSLGTLYEQYF. As DNA, the CDR3 is TGTGCCAGCAGCCTAGGGACACTCTACGAGCAGTACTTC.

The rearrangement uses TRBV4-3 and TRBJ2-1; no firm D call. Germline CDR1 reads LGHNA; CDR2 reads YSLEER. This CDR3 has 17 residues. Trimming took off 0 bases at V and 7 bases at J, with 19 bases between the two ends. The CDR3 sequence is CASSQEPPLTRSNEQFF. In DNA form, the CDR3 reads TGCGCCAGCAGCCAAGAACCTCCCTTGACTCGATCTAATGAGCAGTTCTTC.

The chain is built from TRBV10-2 and TRBJ2-7, with a weak D call TRBD1 (6 bases). V was clipped by 7 bases and J by 4 bases, with 14 bases between them. This CDR3 has 13 residues. CDR1 WSHSY and CDR2 SAAADI come from the germline V gene. CDR3 sequence (DNA): TGCGCCAGCAAGACCAGGGACAAATACGAGCAGTACTTC. This encodes CASKTRDKYEQYF.

The chain couples TRBV11-1 to TRBJ2-4, with 7 nucleotides matching TRBD2. V trimming: 5 bases; J trimming: 0 bases; junction bases outside the gene matches: 7. The CDR3 length is 16 residues. CDR1 and CDR2 (germline): SGHAT, FQDESV (reference sequence). The CDR3 region is CASSKEGGLAKNIQYF. The CDR3 nucleotides are TGTGCCAGCAGCAAAGAGGGAGGGCTAGCCAAAAACATTCAGTACTTC.

The genes are TRBV9 and TRBJ2-1; 12 nucleotides align to TRBD2. The germline CDR1 and CDR2 sequences are SGDLS and YYNGEE. The length of the CDR3 is 17 residues. V lost 5 bases and J lost 9; bases outside the gene matches: 15. The CDR3 coding sequence is TGTGCCAGCAGGTCGGGACTAGCGGGCCCTAGTCGAACTGAGCAGTTCTTC. Residues: CASRSGLAGPSRTEQFF.

The chain recombines TRBV7-9 with TRBJ2-2, with a weak D call TRBD1 (5 bases). This CDR3 comprises 15 residues. The germline CDR1 and CDR2 sequences are SEHNR and FQNEAQ (reference sequence). V lost 6 bases and J lost 1, with 12 bases in between. Here the CDR3 reads CASRGGAWNTGELFF. The DNA of the CDR3 is TGTGCCAGCAGGGGTGGGGCCTGGAACACCGGGGAGCTGTTTTTT.

The chain has TRBV21-1 and TRBJ1-2. TRBV21-1 is reported as a pseudogene. CDR3 length: 16 residues. The CDR3 sequence: CASSNSTDLHEGGYTF. For the CDR3, the DNA is TGTGCCAGCAGCAATTCGACGGACCTCCACGAGGGTGGCTACACCTTC.

The chain combines TRBV6-5 with TRBJ1-5, with D maybe TRBD1 (5 bases). CDR3 length: 14 residues. Germline-derived CDR1 and CDR2 are MNHEY and SVGAGI. The V end was cut by 6 bases, the J end by 5 bases, with 14 bases between. The CDR3 nucleotides are TGTGCCAGCAGCCCCGGGGGTTGCGATCAGCCCCAGCATTTT. Its protein is CASSPGGCDQPQHF.

CDR3 sequence (DNA): TGTGCCAGCAGGCCCCGGACAGACCACACTGAAGCTTTCTTT. Translation: CASRPRTDHTEAFF. The genes are TRBV6-4 and TRBJ1-1; possibly TRBD1 for D (6 bases). The CDR3 loop spans 14 amino acids. V lost 6 bases and J 3 bases, leaving 14 bases between the germline ends. CDR1 is MRHNA and CDR2 is SNTAGT in the germline V gene.

This rearrangement joins TRBV4-2 to TRBJ2-7; 10 bases agree with TRBD2. Germline V lookup: CDR1 LGHNA, CDR2 YNFKEQ. Trimming took 4 bases from V and 0 from J; bases not matched to a gene: 12. This CDR3 comprises 18 residues. CDR3 sequence (DNA): TGTGCCAGCAGCCCCCGAATGGTTCTAGCGGGGGTCTCCTACGAGCAGTACTTC. Encoded protein: CASSPRMVLAGVSYEQYF.

V usage is TRBV11-3 and J usage is TRBJ2-6, with unresolved D. In germline, CDR1 is SGHNT, CDR2 YENEEA. Trimming pared 1 base from V and 0 bases from J, leaving 7 bases between. The CDR3 is 16 amino acids. The CDR3 DNA sequence: TGTGCCAGCAGCTTAGTTAGGAGCTCTGGGGCCAACGTCCTGACTTTC. Its protein is CASSLVRSSGANVLTF.

V usage is TRBV29-1 and J usage is TRBJ2-3; 14 bases line up with TRBD2. CDR1 SQVTM and CDR2 ANQGSEA come from the germline V gene. CDR3 length: 16 residues. V shed 3 bases and J 4 bases; nucleotides not matched to a gene: 6. As DNA, the CDR3 is TGCAGCGTTGAGCCGACTAGCGGGAGGGCGGCAGATACGCAGTATTTT. It encodes CSVEPTSGRAADTQYF.

In its sample, this clone was seen a few times. The chain has TRBV5-8 and TRBJ1-5; a weak D match, TRBD1 (5 bases). Trimming left V 5 bases short and J 5 bases short, with 17 bases between. CDR3 length equals 15 residues. Germline CDR1 and CDR2: SGHTS and YDEGEE. The CDR3 DNA follows: TGTGCCAGCAGGCGGGGTGACAGTCTTCATCAGCCCCAGCATTTT. Protein: CASRRGDSLHQPQHF.